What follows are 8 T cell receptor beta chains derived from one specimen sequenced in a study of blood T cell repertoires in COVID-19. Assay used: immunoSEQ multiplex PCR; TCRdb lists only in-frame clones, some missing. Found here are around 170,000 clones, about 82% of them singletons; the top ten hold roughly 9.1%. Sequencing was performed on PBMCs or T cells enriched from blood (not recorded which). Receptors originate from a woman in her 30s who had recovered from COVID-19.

CDR3 loop: CAWRTDPNEKLFF. CDR3 DNA: TGTGCCTGGCGGACAGATCCTAATGAAAAACTGTTTTTT. The J gene is TRBJ1-4, the V gene TRBV30; TRBD1 is a possible D gene (6 bases). Germline lookup yields CDR1 GTSNPN and CDR2 SVGIG (reference sequence). V lost 5 bases to trimming and J lost 3 bases, with 10 bases between them. The CDR3 covers 13 residues.

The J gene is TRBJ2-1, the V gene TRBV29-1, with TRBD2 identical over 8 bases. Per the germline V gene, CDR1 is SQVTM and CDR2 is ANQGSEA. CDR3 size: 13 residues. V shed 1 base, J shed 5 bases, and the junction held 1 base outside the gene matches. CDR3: CSVEVSGDNEQFF. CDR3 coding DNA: TGCAGCGTTGAAGTTAGCGGGGACAATGAGCAGTTCTTC.

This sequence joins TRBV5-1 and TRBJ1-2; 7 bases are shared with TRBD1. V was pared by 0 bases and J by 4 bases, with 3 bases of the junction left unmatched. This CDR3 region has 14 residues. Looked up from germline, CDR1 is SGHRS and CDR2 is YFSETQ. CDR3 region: CASSLGDSVYGYTF. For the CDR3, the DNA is TGCGCCAGCAGCTTGGGGGACAGCGTCTATGGCTACACCTTC.

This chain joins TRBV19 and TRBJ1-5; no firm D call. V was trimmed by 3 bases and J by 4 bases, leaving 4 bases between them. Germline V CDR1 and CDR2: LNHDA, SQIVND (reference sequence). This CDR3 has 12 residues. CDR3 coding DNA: TGTGCCAGTAGTATCATTAATCAGCCCCAGCATTTT. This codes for CASSIINQPQHF.

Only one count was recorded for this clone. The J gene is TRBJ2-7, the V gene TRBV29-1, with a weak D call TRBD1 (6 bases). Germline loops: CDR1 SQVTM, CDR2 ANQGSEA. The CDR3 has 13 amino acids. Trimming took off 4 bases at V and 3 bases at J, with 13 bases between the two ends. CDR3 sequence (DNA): TGCAGCGTTGTTGGGGCACAGGGCTACGAGCAGTACTTC. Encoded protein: CSVVGAQGYEQYF.

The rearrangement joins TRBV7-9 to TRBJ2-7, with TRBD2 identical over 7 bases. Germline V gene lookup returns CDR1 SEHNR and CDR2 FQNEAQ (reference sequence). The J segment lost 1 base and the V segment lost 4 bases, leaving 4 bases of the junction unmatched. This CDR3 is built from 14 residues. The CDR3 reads CASSSLAASYEQYF. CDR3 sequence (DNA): TGTGCCAGCAGCTCTCTAGCGGCTTCCTACGAGCAGTACTTC.

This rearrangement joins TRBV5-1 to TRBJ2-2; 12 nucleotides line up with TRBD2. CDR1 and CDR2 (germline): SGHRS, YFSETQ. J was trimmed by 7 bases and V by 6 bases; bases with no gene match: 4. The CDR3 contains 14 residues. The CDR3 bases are TGCGCCAGCAAACTAGCGGGAGGCGGCGGGGAGCTGTTTTTT. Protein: CASKLAGGGGELFF.

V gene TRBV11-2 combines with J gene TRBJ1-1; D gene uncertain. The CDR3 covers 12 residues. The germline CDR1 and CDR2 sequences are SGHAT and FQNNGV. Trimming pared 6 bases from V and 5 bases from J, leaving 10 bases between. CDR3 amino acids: CASSRGMTEAFF. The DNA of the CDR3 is TGTGCCAGCAGTCGAGGGATGACTGAAGCTTTCTTT.